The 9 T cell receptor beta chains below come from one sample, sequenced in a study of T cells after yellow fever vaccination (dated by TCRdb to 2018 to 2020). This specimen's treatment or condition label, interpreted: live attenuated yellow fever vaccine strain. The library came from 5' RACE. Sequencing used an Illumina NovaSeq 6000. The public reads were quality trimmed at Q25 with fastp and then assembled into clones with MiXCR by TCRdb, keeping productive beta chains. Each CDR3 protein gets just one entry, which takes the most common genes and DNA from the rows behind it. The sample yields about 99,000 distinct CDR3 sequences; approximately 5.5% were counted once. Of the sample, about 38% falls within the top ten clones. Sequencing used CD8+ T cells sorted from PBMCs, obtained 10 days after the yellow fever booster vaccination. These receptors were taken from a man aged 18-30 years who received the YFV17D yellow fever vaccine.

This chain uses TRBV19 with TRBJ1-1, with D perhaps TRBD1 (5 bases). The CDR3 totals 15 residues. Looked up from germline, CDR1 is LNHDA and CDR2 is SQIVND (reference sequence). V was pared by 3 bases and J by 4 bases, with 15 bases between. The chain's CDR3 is CASSIQAGMGTEAFF. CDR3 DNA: TGTGCCAGTAGTATTCAGGCAGGGATGGGCACTGAAGCTTTCTTT.

CDR3 coding DNA: TGCAGTGCTAGTTCCAGGCTCCTACTAAGTGCGACAGATACGCAGTATTTT. Its translation: CSASSRLLLSATDTQYF. This chain links TRBV20-1 with TRBJ2-3, with unresolved D. Germline CDR1 reads DFQATT; CDR2 reads SNEGSKA (reference sequence). The CDR3 is 17 residues long. V was pared by 3 bases and J by 3 bases, with 22 bases between.

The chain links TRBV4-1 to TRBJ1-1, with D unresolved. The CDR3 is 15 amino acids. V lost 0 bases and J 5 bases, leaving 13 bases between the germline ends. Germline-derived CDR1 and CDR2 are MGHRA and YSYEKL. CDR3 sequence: CASSQEYPGWTEAFF. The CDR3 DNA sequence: TGCGCCAGCAGCCAAGAATACCCGGGTTGGACTGAAGCTTTCTTT.

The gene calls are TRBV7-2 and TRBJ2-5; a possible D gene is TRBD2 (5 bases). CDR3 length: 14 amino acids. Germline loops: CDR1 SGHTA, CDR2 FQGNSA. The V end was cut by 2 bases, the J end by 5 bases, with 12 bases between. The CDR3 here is CASSLLIERETQYF. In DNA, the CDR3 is TGTGCCAGCAGCTTATTAATAGAGCGGGAGACCCAGTACTTC.

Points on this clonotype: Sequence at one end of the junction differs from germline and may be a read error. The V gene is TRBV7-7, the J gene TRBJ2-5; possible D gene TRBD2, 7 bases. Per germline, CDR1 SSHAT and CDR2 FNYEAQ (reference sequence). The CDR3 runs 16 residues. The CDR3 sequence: CASSPARGAARETQYF. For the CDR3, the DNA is TGTGCTAGCAGCCCAGCCCGGGGGGCGGCTAGGGAGACCCAGTACTTC.

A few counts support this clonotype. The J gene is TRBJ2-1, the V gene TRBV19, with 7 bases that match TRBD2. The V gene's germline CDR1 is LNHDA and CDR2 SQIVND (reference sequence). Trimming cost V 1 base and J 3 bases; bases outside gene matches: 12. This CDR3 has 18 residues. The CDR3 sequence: CASSIGAQRGPNYNEQFF. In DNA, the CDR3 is TGTGCCAGTAGTATAGGGGCCCAGCGGGGACCGAACTACAATGAGCAGTTCTTC.

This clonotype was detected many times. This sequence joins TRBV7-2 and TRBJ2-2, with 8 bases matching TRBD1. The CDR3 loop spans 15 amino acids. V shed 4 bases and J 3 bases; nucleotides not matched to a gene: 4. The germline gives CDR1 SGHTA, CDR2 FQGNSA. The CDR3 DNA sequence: TGTGCCAGCAGCTCCCGACAGGGGTACACCGGGGAGCTGTTTTTT. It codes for CASSSRQGYTGELFF.

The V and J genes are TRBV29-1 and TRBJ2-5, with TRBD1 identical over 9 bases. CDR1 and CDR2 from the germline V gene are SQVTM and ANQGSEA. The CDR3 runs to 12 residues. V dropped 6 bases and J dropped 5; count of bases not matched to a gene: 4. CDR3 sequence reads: CSVRGTGETQYF. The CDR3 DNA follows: TGCAGCGTGCGGGGGACAGGGGAGACCCAGTACTTC.

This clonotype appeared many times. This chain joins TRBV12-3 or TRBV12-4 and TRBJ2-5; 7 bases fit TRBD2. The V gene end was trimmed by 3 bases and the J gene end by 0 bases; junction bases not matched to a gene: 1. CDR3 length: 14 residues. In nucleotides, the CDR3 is TGTGCCAGCAGTTTCGGGGGGAACCAAGAGACCCAGTACTTC. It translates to CASSFGGNQETQYF.